This T cell receptor (beta chain) comes out of a study of sequential checkpoint blockade in melanoma. Study in general: Arm A got nivolumab then ipilimumab; arm B the reverse, 1:1. Maintenance nivolumab came after either treatment sequence.

As for treatment: randomized to nivolumab then ipilimumab (arm A) or the reverse (arm B). Live CD3+CD8+ CD19− CD56− cells were sorted from PBMCs. This clone was seen more than once but under ten times. Germline values: CDR1 MGHDK, CDR2 SYGVNS. The CDR3 consists of 15 residues. V dropped 1 base and J dropped 0 bases, with 10 bases sitting between them. Using immunoSEQ multiplex PCR, the repertoire was profiled, and TCRdb retains in-frame clones only, with some absent. The table includes 5,600 or so clones, approximately 51% detected once. The chain carries TRBV25-1 and TRBJ2-7; D remains ambiguous. The source material was CD8+ T cells sorted from blood (inferred from file names), sampled from a patient given nivolumab and ipilimumab in sequence. The receptor comes from a human donor with melanoma. The CDR3 nucleotides read TGTGCCAGCAGTGAATCCTTGGGCTTCTCCTACGAGCAGTACTTC. Translating gives CASSESLGFSYEQYF.